Shown below are 21 T cell receptor beta chains from a single sample sequenced in a study of blood T cell repertoires in COVID-19. The table came from immunoSEQ multiplex PCR; TCRdb's copy has only in-frame clones and leaves some out. The table shows more than 75,000 clones, with 85% to 90% occurring only once. Specimen: peripheral blood. The receptors were sampled from a woman older than 75 with acute or convalescent COVID-19.

The V call is TRBV7-3, the J call TRBJ2-1, with D tentatively TRBD1 (5 bases). Germline V gene sequence: CDR1 SGHTA, CDR2 FQGTGA. CDR3 length: 15 amino acids. V dropped 0 bases and J dropped 8 bases, with 14 bases sitting between them. CDR3 loop: CASSLTASRGDEQFF. CDR3 nucleotide sequence: TGTGCCAGCAGCTTAACGGCCTCTAGGGGCGATGAGCAGTTCTTC.

This chain uses TRBV7-6 with TRBJ2-2; D is possibly TRBD1 (6 bases). The CDR3 runs to 16 residues. Germline values: CDR1 SGHVS, CDR2 FNYEAQ. V dropped 1 base and J dropped 0 bases, with 9 bases sitting between them. The CDR3 DNA follows: TGTGCCAGCAGCTTAGGACAGGACCCGAACACCGGGGAGCTGTTTTTT. It yields the protein CASSLGQDPNTGELFF.

This sequence joins TRBV9 and TRBJ2-7, with 15 bases matching TRBD2. The J segment lost 6 bases and the V segment lost 4 bases, leaving 5 bases of the junction unmatched. Germline V gives CDR1 SGDLS, CDR2 YYNGEE. CDR3 length: 15 residues. CDR3 nucleotides: TGTGCCAGCAGCTCCTCGGGACTAGCGGGGGGCGAGCAGTACTTC. Protein: CASSSSGLAGGEQYF.

This chain connects TRBV12-3 or TRBV12-4 to TRBJ2-1; TRBD2 matches at 7 bases. This CDR3 is built from 12 residues. Trimming removed 1 base from V and 12 bases from J; junction bases left unmatched: 3. CDR3 in amino acids: CASSLGAGVQFF. The CDR3, as DNA: TGTGCCAGCAGTTTAGGGGCGGGGGTGCAGTTCTTC.

This clone was found many times. DNA of the CDR3: TGCGCCAGCAGCTTGGCTATACGCGGGAGGGCCACAGATACGCAGTATTTT. Translating gives CASSLAIRGRATDTQYF. The chain is built from TRBV5-1 and TRBJ2-3, with 9 bases lining up with TRBD2. Germline trimming cut 0 bases from V and 2 bases from J; bases unmatched to any gene: 7. Per the germline V gene, CDR1 is SGHRS and CDR2 is YFSETQ. CDR3 length equals 17 residues.

V is TRBV6-5 and J is TRBJ2-1; possible D gene TRBD2, 5 bases. From germline, CDR1 is MNHEY and CDR2 SVGAGI. V dropped 6 bases and J dropped 5 bases, with 17 bases sitting between them. The CDR3 sequence is 15 residues long. CDR3 in amino acids: CASRRGNGAHNEQFF. The CDR3 coding sequence is TGTGCCAGCAGACGAGGGAACGGTGCACACAATGAGCAGTTCTTC.

The rearrangement links TRBV11-2 to TRBJ2-5; TRBD2 is a possible D gene (5 bases). Germline CDR1 is SGHAT and CDR2 is FQNNGV. The germline V and J ends were trimmed by 1 base and 5 bases, with 8 bases remaining between them. There are 13 residues in the CDR3. The CDR3 region has the DNA TGTGCCAGCAGCTTAGCACTAGTGGAGACCCAGTACTTC. It yields the protein CASSLALVETQYF.

The J gene is TRBJ2-3, the V gene TRBV6-5, with D tentatively TRBD1 (6 bases). CDR3 length: 14 amino acids. V dropped 6 bases and J dropped 6 bases, with 16 bases sitting between them. From germline, CDR1 is MNHEY and CDR2 SVGAGI. Here the CDR3 reads CASSDNGGLDTQYF. As DNA, the CDR3 is TGTGCCAGCAGCGACAATGGGGGCCTCGATACGCAGTATTTT.

The chain employs TRBV5-5 and TRBJ2-3; no firm D call. CDR3 size: 15 residues. The V and J ends lost 1 base and 0 bases respectively, with 9 bases between them. CDR1 SGHKS and CDR2 YYEKEE come from the germline V gene (reference sequence). This CDR3 is CASSLYTVSTDTQYF. The CDR3 DNA reads TGTGCCAGCAGCTTGTATACTGTAAGCACAGATACGCAGTATTTT.

The rearrangement uses TRBV5-1 and TRBJ2-1, with TRBD2 matching over 8 bases. Germline CDR1 reads SGHRS; CDR2 reads YFSETQ. Trimming at V came to 0 bases and at J to 6 bases, leaving 5 bases not matched to a gene. CDR3 length: 15 amino acids. The CDR3 coding sequence is TGCGCCAGCAGCTTGGACGGCGGGAGGTTCAATGAGCAGTTCTTC. This sequence encodes CASSLDGGRFNEQFF.

The rearrangement uses TRBV5-6 and TRBJ2-7; 9 nucleotides align to TRBD2. This CDR3 has 18 amino acids. Germline values: CDR1 SGHDT, CDR2 YYEEEE. The trim removed 0 bases at V and 0 bases at J, leaving 10 bases unmatched. CDR3 DNA sequence: TGTGCCAGCAGCTTGGCCGGGGGAGCGGGGGGCGCCTCCTACGAGCAGTACTTC. The encoded protein is CASSLAGGAGGASYEQYF.

The J gene is TRBJ1-6, the V gene TRBV5-1; TRBD1 might be the D (5 bases). The CDR3 spans 15 residues. Trimming pared 3 bases from V and 7 bases from J, leaving 14 bases between. Per germline, CDR1 SGHRS and CDR2 YFSETQ. CDR3 residues: CASSSRDSRNSPLHF. In DNA form, the CDR3 reads TGCGCCAGCAGCTCTCGCGACAGTAGAAATTCACCCCTCCACTTT.

This clone was counted only a few times. V and J are TRBV7-8 and TRBJ2-6, with D possibly matching TRBD1 (6 bases). CDR1 is SGHVS, CDR2 FQNEAQ, per germline. Trimming took off 3 bases at V and 2 bases at J, with 8 bases between the two ends. The CDR3 consists of 15 residues. CDR3 in DNA: TGTGCCAGCAGCTTGTCAGGGGCTGGGGCCAACGTCCTGACTTTC. Translation gives CASSLSGAGANVLTF.

The V call is TRBV7-2, the J call TRBJ2-7; a weak D match, TRBD2 (7 bases). The V end lost 4 bases, the J end lost 1 base, and 14 bases lay between the germline ends. Germline CDR1 and CDR2: SGHTA and FQGNSA. This CDR3 region has 15 residues. The CDR3 here is CASSSRAGTSYEQYF. The CDR3, as DNA: TGTGCCAGCAGCTCACGAGCGGGGACATCCTACGAGCAGTACTTC.

The chain couples TRBV7-6 to TRBJ2-2, with 8 bases aligning to TRBD1. The CDR3 loop spans 15 amino acids. J lost 1 base, V lost 5 bases, and 3 bases had no gene match. Germline-derived CDR1 and CDR2 are SGHVS and FNYEAQ. CDR3 amino acids: CASSQGQENTGELFF. The CDR3 bases are TGTGCCAGCAGCCAGGGACAGGAGAACACCGGGGAGCTGTTTTTT.

The rearrangement links TRBV6-6 to TRBJ1-2, with 10 bases aligning to TRBD1. The germline V gene encodes CDR1 MNHNY and CDR2 SVGAGI (reference sequence). The ends lost 7 bases at V and 6 bases at J; junction bases unmatched: 14. The CDR3 length is 16 residues. The CDR3 loop is CASTQGRDRGLNGYTF. The CDR3 DNA follows: TGTGCCAGCACCCAAGGGCGGGACAGGGGTTTAAATGGCTACACCTTC.

This rearrangement joins TRBV5-6 to TRBJ2-5; the match to TRBD2 covers 13 bases. Per the germline V gene, CDR1 is SGHDT and CDR2 is YYEEEE. Trimming took 3 bases from V and 13 from J; bases not matched to a gene: 6. This CDR3 spans 13 amino acids. CDR3 in DNA: TGTGCCAGCAGCTATGGGACTAGCGGGGTAGGGTACTTC. This encodes CASSYGTSGVGYF.

This clone appeared once. The chain is built from TRBV7-2 and TRBJ2-7, with 8 bases identical to TRBD2. The CDR3 contains 16 residues. Germline V lookup: CDR1 SGHTA, CDR2 FQGNSA. The ends lost 2 bases at V and 6 bases at J; junction bases unmatched: 12. The CDR3 loop is CASSLSPGLGSLEQYF. The CDR3 DNA reads TGTGCCAGCAGCTTATCCCCGGGACTAGGGTCTCTCGAGCAGTACTTC.

The chain employs TRBV6-5 and TRBJ2-1; D perhaps matches TRBD2 (5 bases). The ends were cut back, 8 bases at V and 2 bases at J, with 10 bases in the middle. The CDR3 loop spans 13 amino acids. Germline assignment: CDR1 MNHEY and CDR2 SVGAGI. CDR3 residues: CASLSGTYNEQFF. DNA for the CDR3: TGTGCCAGCCTCTCGGGGACCTACAATGAGCAGTTCTTC.

V usage is TRBV2 and J usage is TRBJ2-3; 13 bases align to TRBD2. Looked up from germline, CDR1 is SNHLY and CDR2 is FYNNEI. The CDR3 sequence is 19 residues long. With V trimmed by 1 base and J by 3 bases, 10 bases remained unmatched. This chain's CDR3 is CASSEVGRTSGSRTDTQYF. In DNA form, the CDR3 reads TGTGCCAGCAGTGAAGTTGGGCGGACTAGCGGGAGTCGGACAGATACGCAGTATTTT.

A single count supports this clone. The chain combines TRBV30 with TRBJ2-2; no clear D gene. The CDR3 totals 11 residues. V was shortened by 5 bases and J by 5 bases, with 6 bases between the two germline ends. Looked up from germline, CDR1 is GTSNPN and CDR2 is SVGIG (reference sequence). The DNA for the CDR3 is TGTGCCTGGTCACAGACCGGGGAGCTGTTTTTT. Encoded protein: CAWSQTGELFF.